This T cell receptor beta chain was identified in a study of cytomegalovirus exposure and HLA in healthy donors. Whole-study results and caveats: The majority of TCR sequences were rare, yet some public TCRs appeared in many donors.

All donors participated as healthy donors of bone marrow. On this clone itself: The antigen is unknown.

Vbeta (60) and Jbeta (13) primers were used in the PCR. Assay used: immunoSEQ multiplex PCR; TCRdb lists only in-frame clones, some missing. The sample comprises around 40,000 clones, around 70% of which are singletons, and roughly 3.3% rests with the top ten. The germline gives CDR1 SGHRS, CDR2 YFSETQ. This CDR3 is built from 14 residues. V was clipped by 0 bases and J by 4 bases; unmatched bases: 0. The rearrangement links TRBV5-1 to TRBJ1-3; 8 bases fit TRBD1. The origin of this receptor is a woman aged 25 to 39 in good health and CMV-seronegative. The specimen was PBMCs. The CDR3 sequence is CASSLGDRGNTIYF. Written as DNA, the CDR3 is TGCGCCAGCAGCTTGGGGGACAGGGGAAACACCATATATTTT.